This entry lists 29 T cell receptor beta chains sequenced from one sample in a study of CD8 T cells in Susac syndrome (dated by TCRdb to between 2018 and 2021). Libraries were prepared through the immunoSEQ multiplex PCR assay. RNA was extracted using the RNeasy kit, and about 0.5 to 1 ug of the RNA was reverse transcribed with random hexamers. TCRdb handled the public reads itself, with Q25 trimming in fastp and clone calling in MiXCR, and kept productive beta chains. Each entry merges the rows of one CDR3 protein and shows their most common DNA and genes. This sample has about 190,000 distinct CDR3 sequences in its table, and 95% of those were observed once. The top ten hold around 0.15% of the sample. Sequenced: CD8+ T cells from PBMCs. The receptors derive from a human donor with Susac syndrome.

The rearrangement uses TRBV7-2 and TRBJ2-7; the D gene is possibly TRBD2 (6 bases). In germline, CDR1 is SGHTA, CDR2 FQGNSA. The CDR3 runs to 13 residues. The V end was cut by 2 bases, the J end by 2 bases, with 7 bases between. The CDR3, as DNA: TGTGCCAGCAGCTTACCGGGGGCCTACGAGCAGTACTTC. Translated: CASSLPGAYEQYF. The complete variable domain, with remaining parts taken from reference TRBV7-2 and TRBJ2-7, reads GAGVSQSPSNKVTEKGKDVELRCDPISGHTALYWYRQSLGQGLEFLIYFQGNSAPDKSGLPSDRFSAERTGGSVSTLTIQRTQQEDSAVYLCASSLPGAYEQYFGPGTRLTVT.

J is TRBJ2-7 and V is TRBV11-2; tentatively, D is TRBD1 (6 bases). Trimming cost V 4 bases and J 3 bases, with 16 bases left between them. The CDR3 has 15 residues. Germline loops: CDR1 SGHAT, CDR2 FQNNGV. The CDR3 DNA reads as TGTGCCAGCAGCTCCCGGGACAACTTTAGCTACGAGCAGTACTTC. As protein: CASSSRDNFSYEQYF.

This rearrangement joins TRBV20-1 to TRBJ1-1; D may be TRBD1 (6 bases). Germline loops: CDR1 DFQATT, CDR2 SNEGSKA (reference sequence). The CDR3 length is 15 residues. V was pared by 4 bases and J by 3 bases, with 18 bases between. In DNA form, the CDR3 reads TGCAGTGCTACAAGCGGTCGAGCAGGGGACACTGAAGCTTTCTTT. This gives the protein CSATSGRAGDTEAFF.

The gene calls are TRBV9 and TRBJ2-5, with 8 bases aligning to TRBD1. Germline assignment: CDR1 SGDLS and CDR2 YYNGEE. J gave up 5 bases and V 0 bases, and 6 bases lay outside the gene matches. The CDR3 has 15 residues. The CDR3 region has the DNA TGTGCCAGCAGCGTAGGGGGACAGGCCATGGAGACCCAGTACTTC. Protein: CASSVGGQAMETQYF.

This chain links TRBV9 with TRBJ2-2; D unclear. V gave up 0 bases and J gave up 6 bases, with 9 bases separating them. CDR3 length equals 14 residues. Germline assignment: CDR1 SGDLS and CDR2 YYNGEE. The CDR3 here is CASSVAPGSGELFF. CDR3 in DNA: TGTGCCAGCAGCGTAGCCCCCGGGTCCGGGGAGCTGTTTTTT.

The chain uses TRBV30 and TRBJ2-3; D is perhaps TRBD2 (7 bases). CDR3 length: 14 amino acids. V lost 4 bases and J 3 bases, leaving 14 bases between the germline ends. The V gene's germline CDR1 is GTSNPN and CDR2 SVGIG (reference sequence). Written as DNA, the CDR3 is TGTGCCTGGACCCAAGGGGGGGGTACAGATACGCAGTATTTT. It yields the protein CAWTQGGGTDTQYF.

The chain links TRBV14 to TRBJ1-1; 9 nucleotides line up with TRBD1. CDR3 size: 14 residues. Trimming cost V 4 bases and J 4 bases; bases outside gene matches: 4. Germline-derived CDR1 and CDR2 are SGHDN and FVKESK. Written as DNA, the CDR3 is TGTGCCAGCAGCCGAACAGGGGGCGGCACTGAAGCTTTCTTT. Translated, it gives CASSRTGGGTEAFF.

This chain joins TRBV7-8 and TRBJ2-7, with unresolved D. V lost 5 bases to trimming and J lost 3 bases, with 14 bases between them. The CDR3 consists of 14 residues. Germline CDR1 and CDR2: SGHVS and FQNEAQ. The CDR3 reads CASSMRTVGYEQYF. As DNA, the CDR3 is TGTGCCAGCAGCATGCGGACGGTGGGCTACGAGCAGTACTTC.

The V call is TRBV29-1, the J call TRBJ2-2; D is perhaps TRBD1 or TRBD2 (5 bases each). This CDR3 region has 14 residues. The V gene's germline CDR1 is SQVTM and CDR2 ANQGSEA. V lost 3 bases, J lost 1 base, and 9 bases lay in between. As DNA, the CDR3 is TGCAGCGTTGACGGGGCAGGGAACACCGGGGAGCTGTTTTTT. This encodes CSVDGAGNTGELFF.

This CDR3 is CASSLKERGTYEQYF. CDR3 nucleotide sequence: TGTGCCAGCAGTTTGAAGGAAAGGGGTACCTACGAGCAGTACTTC. V and J are TRBV27 and TRBJ2-7; tentative D call: TRBD1 (5 bases). V was trimmed by 3 bases and J by 2 bases, leaving 14 bases between them. The CDR3 spans 15 residues. Germline V lookup: CDR1 MNHEY, CDR2 SMNVEV (reference sequence).

The CDR3 coding sequence is TGTGCCACCAGTTGGACTAGCGGGGGGCTTAATGAGCAGTTCTTC. Its translation is CATSWTSGGLNEQFF. The J gene is TRBJ2-1, the V gene TRBV15, with TRBD2 identical over 14 bases. The CDR3 has 15 amino acids. The J segment lost 7 bases and the V segment lost 6 bases, leaving 5 bases of the junction unmatched. Germline CDR1 is LNHNV and CDR2 is YYDKDF (reference sequence).

The chain uses TRBV14 and TRBJ1-1; no clear D. CDR3 size: 12 residues. Between the trimmed V and J ends, which lost 1 base and 11 bases, there was a span of 11 bases. Germline V lookup: CDR1 SGHDN, CDR2 FVKESK. CDR3 region: CASSQGADRAFF. For the CDR3, the DNA is TGTGCCAGCAGCCAAGGGGCAGATAGGGCTTTCTTT.

The chain is built from TRBV3-1 and TRBJ2-1; TRBD1 might be the D (5 bases). The germline V and J ends were trimmed by 1 base and 0 bases, with 13 bases remaining between them. Per germline, CDR1 LGHDT and CDR2 YNNKEL (reference sequence). The CDR3 extends over 17 amino acids. For the CDR3, the DNA is TGTGCCAGCAGCCAAGGTCGTGGGGCTATCTCCTACAATGAGCAGTTCTTC. Amino acid sequence: CASSQGRGAISYNEQFF.

This CDR3 is CASSRTERWEQYF. The CDR3, as DNA: TGTGCCAGCAGCCGGACTGAACGATGGGAGCAGTACTTC. The chain links TRBV13 to TRBJ2-7, with TRBD2 as a possible D gene (5 bases). Trimming removed 5 bases from V and 7 bases from J, with 15 bases in between. This CDR3 is 13 amino acids long. Per germline, CDR1 PRHDT and CDR2 FYEKMQ (reference sequence).

As DNA, the CDR3 is TGTGCCAGCAGCGTAGGGGGACAGGGTTACGTCGAGCAGTACTTC. Amino acid sequence: CASSVGGQGYVEQYF. The rearrangement links TRBV9 to TRBJ2-7; 9 nucleotides agree with TRBD1. Germline assignment: CDR1 SGDLS and CDR2 YYNGEE. After removal of 0 bases from V and 6 bases from J, the junction contained 7 bases not matched to a gene. The CDR3 covers 15 residues.

This clonotype appeared a single time. This chain connects TRBV6-5 to TRBJ2-5; D not resolved. This CDR3 has 14 amino acids. The ends were cut back, 2 bases at V and 2 bases at J, with 9 bases in the middle. Germline V lookup: CDR1 MNHEY, CDR2 SVGAGI. CDR3 coding DNA: TGTGCCAGCAGTTACCTGGGAACTCAAGAGACCCAGTACTTC. It yields the protein CASSYLGTQETQYF.

DNA of the CDR3: TGTGCCAGCAGCGTCGGAGGGGGCGGTGAGACCCAGTACTTC. This gives the protein CASSVGGGGETQYF. This sequence joins TRBV9 and TRBJ2-5; D is perhaps TRBD1 (7 bases). The CDR3 spans 14 residues. The V gene's germline CDR1 is SGDLS and CDR2 YYNGEE. V shed 2 bases and J shed 5 bases, with 13 bases lying between them.

This clonotype showed up just once. CDR3 coding DNA: TGCAGTGCTAGTTCACCAGCGCGCACCGGGGAGCTGTTTTTT. The encoded protein is CSASSPARTGELFF. V is TRBV20-1 and J is TRBJ2-2; D unclear. The CDR3 totals 14 residues. In germline, CDR1 is DFQATT, CDR2 SNEGSKA (reference sequence). V was cut by 3 bases and J by 4 bases, with 12 bases left in between.

V and J are TRBV7-9 and TRBJ2-7; 7 nucleotides match TRBD1. The CDR3 is 16 amino acids. J was trimmed by 1 base and V by 5 bases; bases with no gene match: 11. Germline CDR1 is SEHNR and CDR2 is FQNEAQ (reference sequence). CDR3 sequence reads: CASSPALGTASYEQYF. In DNA form, the CDR3 reads TGTGCCAGCAGCCCGGCTCTCGGGACAGCGTCCTACGAGCAGTACTTC.

The genes are TRBV7-9 and TRBJ2-5; 10 positions match TRBD2. CDR1 is SEHNR, CDR2 FQNEAQ, per germline (reference sequence). The CDR3 consists of 16 residues. V dropped 1 base and J dropped 0; count of bases not matched to a gene: 2. The CDR3 loop reads CASSLVLAGDQETQYF. DNA of the CDR3: TGTGCCAGCAGCTTAGTTCTAGCGGGAGACCAAGAGACCCAGTACTTC.

The V gene is TRBV3-1, the J gene TRBJ2-7; no clear D gene. With 1 base removed from V and 1 base from J, the gap between germline ends came to 2 bases. Germline V gene sequence: CDR1 LGHDT, CDR2 YNNKEL (reference sequence). The CDR3 has 12 residues. This CDR3 is CASSQGSYEQYF. CDR3 DNA sequence: TGTGCCAGCAGCCAAGGTTCCTACGAGCAGTACTTC.

The chain carries TRBV12-3 or TRBV12-4 and TRBJ2-5; 8 positions match TRBD1. The CDR3 spans 16 residues. The V and J ends lost 6 bases and 5 bases, in that order; junction bases with no gene match: 14. The CDR3 nucleotides read TGTGCCAGCAGCTACAGTCCCGGGACAGGTTCGGAGACCCAGTACTTC. This codes for CASSYSPGTGSETQYF.

The chain couples TRBV6-5 to TRBJ2-7; the D is unclear. The CDR3 totals 15 residues. Per germline, CDR1 MNHEY and CDR2 SVGAGI. V lost 2 bases and J 2 bases, leaving 13 bases between the germline ends. CDR3 loop: CASSYGSNAAYEQYF. CDR3 DNA sequence: TGTGCCAGCAGTTACGGTAGTAACGCAGCCTACGAGCAGTACTTC.

The chain carries TRBV29-1 and TRBJ2-7; TRBD2 agrees at 15 bases. This CDR3 region has 15 residues. J lost 4 bases, V lost 4 bases, and 5 bases had no gene match. Germline values: CDR1 SQVTM, CDR2 ANQGSEA. CDR3 DNA: TGCAGCGTTGCAGGGACTAGCGGGAGGTCTTACGAGCAGTACTTC. Its translation is CSVAGTSGRSYEQYF.

The sample holds a few counts of this clonotype. This chain uses TRBV6-6 with TRBJ2-2, with 7 bases that match TRBD2. CDR3 size: 15 residues. V was pared by 4 bases and J by 5 bases, with 7 bases of the junction left unmatched. Looked up from germline, CDR1 is MNHNY and CDR2 is SVGAGI (reference sequence). The CDR3 here is CASSSSGGATGELFF. CDR3 coding DNA: TGTGCCAGCAGTTCGTCGGGGGGAGCAACCGGGGAGCTGTTTTTT.

The chain employs TRBV20-1 and TRBJ2-1, with 9 bases matching TRBD2. The CDR3 sequence is 14 residues long. Germline CDR1 reads DFQATT; CDR2 reads SNEGSKA (reference sequence). V lost 6 bases, J lost 7 bases, and 10 bases stayed unmatched. CDR3 coding DNA: TGCAGTGCGCGGATAGCGGGAGCTATAAATGAGCAGTTCTTC. Its protein product is CSARIAGAINEQFF.

The chain uses TRBV2 and TRBJ1-1; TRBD1 might be the D (6 bases). The CDR3 is 15 amino acids. Trimming stripped 4 bases from V and 0 bases from J, with 12 bases between. Germline V gene data show CDR1 as SNHLY and CDR2 as FYNNEI. The CDR3 is CASSGYRVVNTEAFF. The CDR3 DNA follows: TGTGCCAGCAGTGGATACAGGGTCGTGAACACTGAAGCTTTCTTT.

The chain employs TRBV7-3 and TRBJ2-1; D is ambiguous. Germline CDR1 reads SGHTA; CDR2 reads FQGTGA. With 5 bases removed from V and 0 bases from J, the gap between germline ends came to 11 bases. This CDR3 comprises 15 residues. The CDR3 nucleotides read TGTGCCAGCAGCACTGACGGCAGCTCCTACAATGAGCAGTTCTTC. This encodes CASSTDGSSYNEQFF.

This sequence joins TRBV9 and TRBJ2-1, with 7 nucleotides matching TRBD1. Per the germline V gene, CDR1 is SGDLS and CDR2 is YYNGEE. The CDR3 runs to 15 residues. V lost 3 bases and J lost 8; bases outside the gene matches: 11. CDR3 sequence reads: CASSAPGTVPYEQFF. The CDR3, as DNA: TGTGCCAGCAGCGCACCCGGGACAGTTCCCTATGAGCAGTTCTTC. The variable domain in full, completed from reference TRBV9 and TRBJ2-1, reads DSGVTQTPKHLITATGQRVTLRCSPRSGDLSVYWYQQSLDQGLQFLIQYYNGEERAKGNILERFSAQQFPDLHSELNLSSLELGDSALYFCASSAPGTVPYEQFFGPGTRLTVL.